The source of this T cell receptor (beta chain) is a study of T cell clones after liver transplantation. As for the study in general: TCRbeta sequencing after a pre-transplant mixed lymphocyte reaction identified graft-donor-reactive clones, later tracked in post-transplant blood.

TCRdb's table, derived via immunoSEQ multiplex PCR, lists solely in-frame clones and lacks some. In the table there are more than 9,000 clones, around 73% of which are singletons. The V end was cut by 0 bases, the J end by 3 bases, with 9 bases between. CDR3 length equals 14 residues. The V gene's germline CDR1 is MNHEY and CDR2 SVGAGI. The material sequenced was CD8+ T cells from blood, taken at the 22-month timepoint. This chain uses TRBV6-5 with TRBJ2-7; no clear D. This sequence was found in a human patient who received a liver transplant. Some T cells may have originated in the graft donor. CDR3 in amino acids: CASSYSTADYEQYF. As DNA, the CDR3 is TGTGCCAGCAGTTACTCGACTGCAGACTACGAGCAGTACTTC.